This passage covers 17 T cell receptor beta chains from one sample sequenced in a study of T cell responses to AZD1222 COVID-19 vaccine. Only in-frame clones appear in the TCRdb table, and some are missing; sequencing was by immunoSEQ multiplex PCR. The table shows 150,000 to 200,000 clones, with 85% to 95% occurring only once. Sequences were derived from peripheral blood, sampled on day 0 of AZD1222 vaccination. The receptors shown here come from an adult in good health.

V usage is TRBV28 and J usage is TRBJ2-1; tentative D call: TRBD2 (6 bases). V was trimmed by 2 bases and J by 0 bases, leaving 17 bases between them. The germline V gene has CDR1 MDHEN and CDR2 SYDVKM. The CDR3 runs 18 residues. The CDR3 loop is CASSLGGIKESSYNEQFF. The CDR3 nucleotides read TGTGCCAGCAGTTTAGGGGGGATAAAGGAGAGCTCCTACAATGAGCAGTTCTTC.

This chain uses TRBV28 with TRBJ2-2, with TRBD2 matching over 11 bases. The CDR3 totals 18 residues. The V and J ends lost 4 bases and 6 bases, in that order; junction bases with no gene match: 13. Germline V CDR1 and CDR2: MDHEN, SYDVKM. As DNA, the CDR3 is TGTGCCAGCAGTTCTAGGACTAGCGGGTATAATTCGGCCGGGGAGCTGTTTTTT. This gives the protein CASSSRTSGYNSAGELFF.

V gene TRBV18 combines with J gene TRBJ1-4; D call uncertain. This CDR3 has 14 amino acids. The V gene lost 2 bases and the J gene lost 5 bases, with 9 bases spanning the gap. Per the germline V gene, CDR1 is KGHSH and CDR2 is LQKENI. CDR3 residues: CASSPGRANEKLFF. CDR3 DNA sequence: TGTGCCAGCTCACCAGGGAGGGCGAATGAAAAACTGTTTTTT.

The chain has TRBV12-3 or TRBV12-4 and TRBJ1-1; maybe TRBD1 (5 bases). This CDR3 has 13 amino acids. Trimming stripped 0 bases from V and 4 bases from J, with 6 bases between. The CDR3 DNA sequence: TGTGCCAGCAGTTTAGCGGGGACCACTGAAGCTTTCTTT. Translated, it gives CASSLAGTTEAFF.

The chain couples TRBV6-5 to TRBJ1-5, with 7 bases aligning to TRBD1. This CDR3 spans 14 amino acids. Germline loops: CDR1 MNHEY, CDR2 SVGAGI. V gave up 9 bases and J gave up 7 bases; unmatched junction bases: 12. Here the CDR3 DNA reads TGTGCCAGTCTCCGGGACAGTCGGCGGCAGCCCCAGCATTTT. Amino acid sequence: CASLRDSRRQPQHF.

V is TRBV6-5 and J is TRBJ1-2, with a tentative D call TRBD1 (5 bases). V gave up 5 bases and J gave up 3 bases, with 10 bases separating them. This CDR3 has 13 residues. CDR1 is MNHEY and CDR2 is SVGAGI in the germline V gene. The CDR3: CASSRAGDYGYTF. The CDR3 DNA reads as TGTGCCAGCAGTCGTGCGGGGGACTATGGCTACACCTTC.

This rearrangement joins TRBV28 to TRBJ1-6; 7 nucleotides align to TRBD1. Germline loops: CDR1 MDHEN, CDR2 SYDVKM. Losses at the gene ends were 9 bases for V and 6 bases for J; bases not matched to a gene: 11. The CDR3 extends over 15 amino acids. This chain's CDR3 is CASETGTVVNSPLHF. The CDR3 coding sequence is TGTGCCAGTGAGACCGGGACAGTCGTTAATTCACCCCTCCACTTT.

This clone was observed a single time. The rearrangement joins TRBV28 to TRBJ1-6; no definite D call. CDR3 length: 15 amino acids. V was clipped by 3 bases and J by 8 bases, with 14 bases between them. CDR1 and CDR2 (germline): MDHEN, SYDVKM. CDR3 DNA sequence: TGTGCCAGCAGTTTTTCCGGCAGGTTTTATTCACCCCTCCACTTT. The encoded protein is CASSFSGRFYSPLHF. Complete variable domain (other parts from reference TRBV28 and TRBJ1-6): DVKVTQSSRYLVKRTGEKVFLECVQDMDHENMFWYRQDPGLGLRLIYFSYDVKMKEKGDIPEGYSVSREKKERFSLILESASTNQTSMYLCASSFSGRFYSPLHFGNGTRLTVT.

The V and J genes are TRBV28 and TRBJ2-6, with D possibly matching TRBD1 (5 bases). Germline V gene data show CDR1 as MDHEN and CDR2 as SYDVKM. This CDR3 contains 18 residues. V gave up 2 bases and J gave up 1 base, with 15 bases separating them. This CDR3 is CASSLGWPKGSGANVLTF. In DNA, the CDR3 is TGTGCCAGCAGTTTAGGGTGGCCCAAGGGGTCTGGGGCCAACGTCCTGACTTTC.

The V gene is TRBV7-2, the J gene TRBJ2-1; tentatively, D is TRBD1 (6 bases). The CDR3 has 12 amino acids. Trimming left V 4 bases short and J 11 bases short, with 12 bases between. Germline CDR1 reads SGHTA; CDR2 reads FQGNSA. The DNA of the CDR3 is TGTGCCAGCAGCTCGCCACAGGGAAAGCAGTTCTTC. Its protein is CASSSPQGKQFF.

CDR3 nucleotides: TGTGCCAGCAGCTTACTAGCGGGGAGGGGAAACGAGCAGTACTTC. It yields the protein CASSLLAGRGNEQYF. The chain combines TRBV7-2 with TRBJ2-7, with 9 nucleotides matching TRBD2. The germline V gene has CDR1 SGHTA and CDR2 FQGNSA. The ends lost 2 bases at V and 5 bases at J; junction bases unmatched: 7. The CDR3 is 15 residues long.

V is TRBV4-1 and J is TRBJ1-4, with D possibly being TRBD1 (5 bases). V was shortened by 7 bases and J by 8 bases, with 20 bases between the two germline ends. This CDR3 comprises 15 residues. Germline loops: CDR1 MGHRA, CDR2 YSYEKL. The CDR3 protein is CASKVLGGGGEKLFF. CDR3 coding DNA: TGCGCCAGCAAGGTTTTGGGCGGGGGTGGAGAAAAACTGTTTTTT.

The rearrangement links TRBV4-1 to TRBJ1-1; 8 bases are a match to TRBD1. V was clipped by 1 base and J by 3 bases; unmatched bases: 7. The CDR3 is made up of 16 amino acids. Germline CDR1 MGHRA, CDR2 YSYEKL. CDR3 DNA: TGCGCCAGCAGCCAAGGGGCAGGGGGCATAGACACTGAAGCTTTCTTT. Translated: CASSQGAGGIDTEAFF.

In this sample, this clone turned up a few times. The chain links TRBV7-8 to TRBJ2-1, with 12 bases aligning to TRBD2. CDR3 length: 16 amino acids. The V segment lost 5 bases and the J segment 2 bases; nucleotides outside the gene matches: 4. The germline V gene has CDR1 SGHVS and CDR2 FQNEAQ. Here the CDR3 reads CASSRLAGVTYNEQFF. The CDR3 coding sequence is TGTGCCAGCAGCAGACTAGCGGGAGTCACCTACAATGAGCAGTTCTTC.

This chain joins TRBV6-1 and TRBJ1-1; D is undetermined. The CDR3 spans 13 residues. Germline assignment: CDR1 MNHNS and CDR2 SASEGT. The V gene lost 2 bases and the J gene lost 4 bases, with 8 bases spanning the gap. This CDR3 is CASSESWGTEAFF. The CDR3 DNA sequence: TGTGCCAGCAGTGAAAGCTGGGGCACTGAAGCTTTCTTT.

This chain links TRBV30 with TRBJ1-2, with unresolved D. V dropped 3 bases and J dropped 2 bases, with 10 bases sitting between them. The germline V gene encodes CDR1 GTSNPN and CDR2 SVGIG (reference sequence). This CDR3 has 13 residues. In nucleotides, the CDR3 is TGTGCCTGGAGCCAGGCAGAAAACTATGGCTACACCTTC. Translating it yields CAWSQAENYGYTF.

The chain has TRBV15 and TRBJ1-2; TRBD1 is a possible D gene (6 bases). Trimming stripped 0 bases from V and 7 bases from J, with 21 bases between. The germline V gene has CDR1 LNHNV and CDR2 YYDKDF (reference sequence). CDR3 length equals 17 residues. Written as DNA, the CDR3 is TGTGCCACCAGCAGAGATTTAAGCGTCGGGGACAAATCTGGCTACACCTTC. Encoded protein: CATSRDLSVGDKSGYTF.